This TCR beta chain comes out of a study of shared T cell receptors in the human thymus. Sequencing was performed with immunoSEQ multiplex PCR; in TCRdb, only in-frame clones are kept and a portion is missing. The sample lists around 67,000 clones; over 90% were seen once. Trimming at V came to 0 bases and at J to 6 bases, leaving 10 bases not matched to a gene. The CDR3 contains 17 residues. Germline CDR1 reads GTSNPN; CDR2 reads SVGIG (reference sequence). The genes are TRBV30 and TRBJ1-6; 8 bases align to TRBD1. Sequenced material: thymocytes. This TCR came from a human donor. This CDR3 reads CAWSVRQGIELNSPLHF. The CDR3 nucleotides are TGTGCCTGGAGTGTGCGACAGGGGATCGAACTTAATTCACCCCTCCACTTT.